One and the same sample provided the 15 T cell receptor beta chains below, sequenced in a study of cytomegalovirus exposure and HLA in healthy donors. Vbeta (60) and Jbeta (13) primers were used in the PCR. The method was immunoSEQ multiplex PCR; TCRdb's version includes in-frame clones alone and lacks a portion of them. The sample consists of approximately 160,000 clones, around four fifths of them appearing once. The sample consisted of PBMCs. The receptors here all came from a male donor in good health and CMV-seropositive.

This clone appeared a single time. The rearrangement joins TRBV9 to TRBJ2-3, with TRBD2 as a possible D gene (6 bases). Germline CDR1 SGDLS, CDR2 YYNGEE. V was cut by 4 bases and J by 0 bases, with 15 bases left in between. The CDR3 totals 16 residues. The CDR3 nucleotides are TGTGCCAGCAGCCCCCAGGTGGGGGGTAGCACAGATACGCAGTATTTT. Protein product: CASSPQVGGSTDTQYF. Combining the CDR3 with reference TRBV9 and TRBJ2-3 gives the whole variable domain DSGVTQTPKHLITATGQRVTLRCSPRSGDLSVYWYQQSLDQGLQFLIQYYNGEERAKGNILERFSAQQFPDLHSELNLSSLELGDSALYFCASSPQVGGSTDTQYFGPGTRLTVL.

V and J are TRBV5-5 and TRBJ2-2; 9 nucleotides agree with TRBD1. Germline CDR1 is SGHKS and CDR2 is YYEKEE (reference sequence). V was pared by 2 bases and J by 7 bases, with 3 bases of the junction left unmatched. The CDR3 consists of 14 residues. The CDR3 loop reads CASSFGTGIGELFF. In DNA, the CDR3 is TGTGCCAGCAGCTTTGGGACAGGGATCGGGGAGCTGTTTTTT.

V and J are TRBV6-5 and TRBJ1-6; 7 positions agree with TRBD1. The CDR3 is 15 amino acids. V lost 3 bases, J lost 5 bases, and 4 bases stayed unmatched. CDR1 MNHEY and CDR2 SVGAGI come from the germline V gene. CDR3 residues: CASSYSGTDNSPLHF. Written as DNA, the CDR3 is TGTGCCAGCAGTTATTCCGGGACAGATAATTCACCCCTCCACTTT.

This chain connects TRBV30 to TRBJ1-2; 7 nucleotides line up with TRBD1. Trimming cost V 6 bases and J 4 bases; bases outside gene matches: 8. The V gene's germline CDR1 is GTSNPN and CDR2 SVGIG (reference sequence). CDR3 length: 13 residues. The CDR3 spells CACRTGNFYGYTF. The CDR3, as DNA: TGTGCCTGTAGGACAGGAAATTTCTATGGCTACACCTTC.

The chain has TRBV6-1 and TRBJ2-7; D is undetermined. V lost 7 bases and J 5 bases, leaving 9 bases between the germline ends. CDR1 is MNHNS and CDR2 is SASEGT in the germline V gene. The CDR3 length is 11 residues. CDR3 amino acids: CASNLLHEQYF. The CDR3 nucleotides are TGTGCCAGCAACCTACTCCACGAGCAGTACTTC.

V usage is TRBV7-9 and J usage is TRBJ1-2, with 9 positions matching TRBD1. CDR3 length equals 14 residues. Trimming removed 3 bases from V and 6 bases from J; junction bases left unmatched: 5. Per germline, CDR1 SEHNR and CDR2 FQNEAQ (reference sequence). CDR3 DNA sequence: TGTGCCAGCAGCTTCGAGACAGGGGGTCATGGCTACACCTTC. Its protein is CASSFETGGHGYTF.

The J gene is TRBJ1-1, the V gene TRBV4-1, with 7 bases that match TRBD1. Germline CDR1 and CDR2: MGHRA and YSYEKL. Losses at the gene ends were 2 bases for V and 7 bases for J; bases not matched to a gene: 10. This CDR3 is built from 15 residues. The CDR3 reads CASSQPTGRWREAFF. The CDR3, as DNA: TGCGCCAGCAGCCAACCGACAGGGAGGTGGCGTGAAGCTTTCTTT.

This chain connects TRBV6-6 to TRBJ2-3; D gene unclear. This CDR3 has 12 residues. Germline assignment: CDR1 MNHNY and CDR2 SVGAGI (reference sequence). V dropped 2 bases and J dropped 6 bases, with 6 bases sitting between them. In DNA, the CDR3 is TGTGCCAGCAGTTACCTTATCGATACGCAGTATTTT. It yields the protein CASSYLIDTQYF.

V is TRBV4-1 and J is TRBJ2-7; 11 bases align to TRBD2. The CDR3 is made up of 16 amino acids. The V gene end was trimmed by 0 bases and the J gene end by 7 bases; junction bases not matched to a gene: 8. Looked up from germline, CDR1 is MGHRA and CDR2 is YSYEKL. The CDR3 DNA reads TGCGCCAGCAGCCAAGATCCACCTAGCGGGGGGCGGGAGCAGTACTTC. Translated: CASSQDPPSGGREQYF.

The gene calls are TRBV7-2 and TRBJ1-5; D is uncertain. Germline loops: CDR1 SGHTA, CDR2 FQGNSA. Between the trimmed V and J ends, which lost 3 bases and 7 bases, there was a span of 10 bases. CDR3 size: 13 residues. The CDR3 here is CASSFGFRQPQHF. The CDR3 DNA is TGTGCCAGCAGCTTCGGGTTTCGGCAGCCCCAGCATTTT.

Note on this clone: Sequence at one end of the junction differs from germline and may be a read error. The J gene is TRBJ1-1, the V gene TRBV29-1; 7 bases align to TRBD1. The germline V gene has CDR1 SQVTM and CDR2 ANQGSEA. CDR3 size: 13 residues. CDR3 region: CSVEDREDTEAFF. The CDR3 DNA is TGCAGCGTGGAAGACAGGGAGGACACTGAAGCTTTCTTT. Looking up the rest from reference TRBV29-1 and TRBJ1-1 gives the full variable domain: SAVISQKPSRDICQRGTSLTIQCQVDSQVTMMFWYRQQPGQSLTLIATANQGSEATYESGFVIDKFPISRPNLTFSTLTVSNMSPEDSSIYLCSVEDREDTEAFFGQGTRLTVV.

This chain uses TRBV7-8 with TRBJ2-1, with 9 bases aligning to TRBD2. Germline V gene lookup returns CDR1 SGHVS and CDR2 FQNEAQ. This CDR3 contains 14 residues. The trim removed 6 bases at V and 4 bases at J, leaving 4 bases unmatched. CDR3 in DNA: TGTGCCAGCAGTCGGCTAGCGGGGTACAATGAGCAGTTCTTC. This gives the protein CASSRLAGYNEQFF.

The chain recombines TRBV5-1 with TRBJ1-2; no firm D call. Trimming removed 1 base at V and 5 bases at J, with 18 bases between. CDR3 length: 16 residues. CDR1 is SGHRS and CDR2 is YFSETQ in the germline V gene. The DNA of the CDR3 is TGCGCCAGCAGCTTGAGACGCACCAAGAAGCGGTATGGCTACACCTTC. Amino acid sequence: CASSLRRTKKRYGYTF.

The rearrangement joins TRBV18 to TRBJ1-1; 7 bases are a match to TRBD1. Per the germline V gene, CDR1 is KGHSH and CDR2 is LQKENI. The CDR3 length is 14 residues. V was pared by 5 bases and J by 4 bases, with 7 bases of the junction left unmatched. The CDR3 is CASSGGGASTEAFF. The CDR3 bases are TGTGCCAGCTCAGGAGGGGGCGCGAGCACTGAAGCTTTCTTT.

This chain uses TRBV30 with TRBJ2-5, with D possibly matching TRBD1 (5 bases). Germline V gives CDR1 GTSNPN, CDR2 SVGIG (reference sequence). Trimming shortened V by 8 bases and J by 4 bases, and 17 bases separated the two germline ends. This CDR3 comprises 13 residues. CDR3 protein: CAGQKWTGETQYF. CDR3 DNA: TGTGCCGGACAAAAATGGACGGGAGAGACCCAGTACTTC. Full variable domain (missing parts from reference TRBV30 and TRBJ2-5): SQTIHQWPATLVQPVGSPLSLECTVEGTSNPNLYWYRQAAGRGLQLLFYSVGIGQISSEVPQNLSASRPQDRQFILSSKKLLLSDSGFYLCAGQKWTGETQYFGPGTRLLVL.